A selection of T cell receptor beta chains follows, all from one sample in a study of blood T cells in healthy people across ages. TCRdb independently ran MiXCR on the 5' RACE reads; one entry per CDR3 protein. The data hold around 870,000 distinct CDR3 sequences, with more than 25% observed a single time. The sequencing input was blood. The source of these receptors is a woman of 80 years or more in good health. Both conserved end residues are part of each CDR3. The D gene is left open where the match is weak. Only part of the rows carry a size: once, few, many, or a class if the clone is expanded.

CDR3nt: TGTGCCAGCGGCGCGGGACAGGGGGTAGATACGCAGTATTTT
CDR3aa: CASGAGQGVDTQYF
d_gene: TRBD1
v_gene: TRBV7-2
abundance: -
j_gene: TRBJ2-3

CDR3nt: TGTGCCAGCAGCCAAGAATACAGACAGAACACTGAAGCTTTCTTT
CDR3aa: CASSQEYRQNTEAFF
d_gene: -
v_gene: TRBV4-2
abundance: few
j_gene: TRBJ1-1

CDR3nt: TGTGCCAGTAGCATCGGACTAGCAGCGGATACCCAGTACTTC
CDR3aa: CASSIGLAADTQYF
d_gene: TRBD2
v_gene: TRBV19
abundance: -
j_gene: TRBJ2-5

CDR3nt: TGTGCCACCAGCACATCCTACGGGGTTGACTATGGCTACACCTTC
CDR3aa: CATSTSYGVDYGYTF
d_gene: -
v_gene: TRBV15
abundance: many
j_gene: TRBJ1-2

CDR3nt: TGTGCCAGCAGTTACTCGACTAAGTGGACACTGAATGCTTTCTTT
CDR3aa: CASSYSTKWTLNAFF
d_gene: -
v_gene: TRBV6-5
abundance: few
j_gene: TRBJ1-1

CDR3nt: TGTGCCAGCAGTTTATATACGTCTAGCTCCTATAATTCACCCCTCCACTTT
CDR3aa: CASSLYTSSSYNSPLHF
d_gene: -
v_gene: TRBV28
abundance: many
j_gene: TRBJ1-6

CDR3nt: TGTGCCATCAGTCCTCCTGGGGACACGACCAACTACAATGAGCAGTTCTTC
CDR3aa: CAISPPGDTTNYNEQFF
d_gene: -
v_gene: TRBV10-3
abundance: -
j_gene: TRBJ2-1

CDR3nt: TGTGCCAGCAGCTCGGTCGGGGCGGCTGGCTACACCTTC
CDR3aa: CASSSVGAAGYTF
d_gene: -
v_gene: TRBV7-8
abundance: many
j_gene: TRBJ1-2

CDR3nt: TGCAGTGCTGGGGGACGGACCACCTACGAGCAGTACTTC
CDR3aa: CSAGGRTTYEQYF
d_gene: -
v_gene: TRBV20-1
abundance: many
j_gene: TRBJ2-7

CDR3nt: TGCGCCAGCAGCCCGGGGACAGACTCTGGAAACACCATATATTTT
CDR3aa: CASSPGTDSGNTIYF
d_gene: TRBD1
v_gene: TRBV4-3
abundance: many
j_gene: TRBJ1-3

CDR3nt: TGTGCCAGCAGCACCTTTAGAGCTACTGAAGCTTTCTTT
CDR3aa: CASSTFRATEAFF
d_gene: -
v_gene: TRBV14
abundance: -
j_gene: TRBJ1-1

CDR3nt: TGTGCCAGCAGTGAGTGGGTGCGGAAGACTGAAGCTTTCTTT
CDR3aa: CASSEWVRKTEAFF
d_gene: -
v_gene: TRBV6-1
abundance: -
j_gene: TRBJ1-1

CDR3nt: TGTGTCAGCAGTTCTCCGTCCTCAGCCCTTTACGAGCAGTACTTC
CDR3aa: CVSSSPSSALYEQYF
d_gene: -
v_gene: TRBV6-2/TRBV6-3
abundance: -
j_gene: TRBJ2-7

CDR3nt: TGCAGTGCTCGGGAGATCCGCTACGAGCAGTACTTC
CDR3aa: CSAREIRYEQYF
d_gene: -
v_gene: TRBV20-1
abundance: many
j_gene: TRBJ2-7